The next 24 T cell receptor beta chains were all read from a single sample in a study of blood T cell repertoires in COVID-19. Sequencing used immunoSEQ multiplex PCR; TCRdb keeps in-frame clones, though not all of them. Among about 300,000 clones listed, 91% were seen once. Input material: peripheral blood. The source is a woman younger than 45 with COVID-19, enrolled during active disease.

The chain is built from TRBV30 and TRBJ1-5; possibly TRBD1 for D (5 bases). From germline, CDR1 is GTSNPN and CDR2 SVGIG (reference sequence). V was shortened by 1 base and J by 0 bases, with 22 bases between the two germline ends. The CDR3 totals 19 residues. CDR3 DNA: TGTGCCTGGAGTGCAGCAACAGGTTTTTCGCTGCGTAGCAATCAGCCCCAGCATTTT. This sequence encodes CAWSAATGFSLRSNQPQHF.

This chain joins TRBV5-1 and TRBJ1-3; no clear D gene. V was shortened by 5 bases and J by 5 bases, with 14 bases between the two germline ends. Germline lookup yields CDR1 SGHRS and CDR2 YFSETQ. The CDR3 consists of 14 residues. The CDR3 region has the DNA TGCGCCAGCAGTGGCGGGAATGATCGAAACACCATATATTTT. Translated, it gives CASSGGNDRNTIYF.

The rearrangement joins TRBV7-6 to TRBJ2-7; 12 bases fit TRBD2. The ends lost 5 bases at V and 2 bases at J; junction bases unmatched: 4. Looked up from germline, CDR1 is SGHVS and CDR2 is FNYEAQ. The length of the CDR3 is 15 residues. CDR3 nucleotides: TGTGCCAGCAGCCCCAGGACTAGCGGGACCTACGAGCAGTACTTC. As protein: CASSPRTSGTYEQYF.

The chain combines TRBV5-6 with TRBJ1-5; TRBD1 agrees at 7 bases. After removal of 2 bases from V and 2 bases from J, the junction contained 4 bases not matched to a gene. This CDR3 is 15 amino acids long. Germline V CDR1 and CDR2: SGHDT, YYEEEE. CDR3 amino acids: CASSLAGGGNQPQHF. The CDR3 DNA is TGTGCCAGCAGCTTAGCAGGGGGTGGCAATCAGCCCCAGCATTTT.

The chain recombines TRBV27 with TRBJ1-4; maybe TRBD1 (5 bases). Germline CDR1 MNHEY, CDR2 SMNVEV (reference sequence). This CDR3 comprises 14 residues. V lost 3 bases and J lost 2, with 7 bases in between. The DNA for the CDR3 is TGTGCCAGCAGTTTTGGGGCTACTAATGAAAAACTGTTTTTT. This gives the protein CASSFGATNEKLFF.

The V call is TRBV2, the J call TRBJ1-5, with 7 positions matching TRBD1. The CDR3 is made up of 13 amino acids. Looked up from germline, CDR1 is SNHLY and CDR2 is FYNNEI. The J segment lost 7 bases and the V segment lost 6 bases, leaving 6 bases of the junction unmatched. CDR3 region: CASSPTGIQPQHF. The CDR3 nucleotides are TGTGCCAGCAGCCCGACAGGGATCCAGCCCCAGCATTTT. Full variable domain (missing parts from reference TRBV2 and TRBJ1-5): EPEVTQTPSHQVTQMGQEVILRCVPISNHLYFYWYRQILGQKVEFLVSFYNNEISEKSEIFDDQFSVERPDGSNFTLKIRSTKLEDSAMYFCASSPTGIQPQHFGDGTRLSIL.

The rearrangement links TRBV13 to TRBJ1-1, with 9 bases lining up with TRBD1. This CDR3 is built from 14 residues. The J segment lost 5 bases and the V segment lost 1 base, leaving 2 bases of the junction unmatched. Germline lookup yields CDR1 PRHDT and CDR2 FYEKMQ (reference sequence). The CDR3 sequence: CASSLDRGRTEAFF. Here the CDR3 DNA reads TGTGCCAGCAGCTTAGACAGGGGGCGGACTGAAGCTTTCTTT.

In this sample, this clone turned up once. This sequence joins TRBV28 and TRBJ2-4; a possible D gene is TRBD1 (6 bases). The CDR3 consists of 14 residues. Trimming took 7 bases from V and 6 from J, leaving 16 bases between them. The V gene's germline CDR1 is MDHEN and CDR2 SYDVKM. CDR3 sequence: CASISGDPGNIQYF. The CDR3, as DNA: TGTGCCAGCATATCAGGGGACCCCGGAAACATTCAGTACTTC.

V gene TRBV2 combines with J gene TRBJ2-7; no firm D call. The CDR3 runs to 13 residues. Germline CDR1 SNHLY, CDR2 FYNNEI. V was trimmed by 7 bases and J by 3 bases, leaving 13 bases between them. The CDR3 nucleotides read TGTGCCAGCACCGCACTTACCAACTACGAGCAGTACTTC. Its protein product is CASTALTNYEQYF.

The V and J genes are TRBV18 and TRBJ1-6; 12 bases agree with TRBD1. The junction had 6 bases not matched to a gene; V was cut back by 5 bases and J by 7 bases. Germline V gene data show CDR1 as KGHSH and CDR2 as LQKENI. The length of the CDR3 is 16 residues. CDR3 nucleotides: TGTGCCAGCTCAGGGACAGGGGGCGCGCAGAATTCACCCCTCCACTTT. Translating gives CASSGTGGAQNSPLHF.

The chain recombines TRBV28 with TRBJ2-5, with 10 positions matching TRBD2. Germline CDR1 reads MDHEN; CDR2 reads SYDVKM. The J segment lost 4 bases and the V segment lost 1 base, leaving 0 bases of the junction unmatched. The CDR3 runs to 14 residues. The CDR3, as DNA: TGTGCCAGCAGTTTATCTAGCGGGAGAGAGACCCAGTACTTC. It is translated as CASSLSSGRETQYF.

In DNA, the CDR3 is TGTGCCAGCAGTTTCGGACTCGCCATAGGAGAAGATGGCTACACCTTC. Its protein is CASSFGLAIGEDGYTF. The chain carries TRBV27 and TRBJ1-2, with D unresolved. Germline assignment: CDR1 MNHEY and CDR2 SMNVEV (reference sequence). CDR3 size: 16 residues. Trimming cost V 3 bases and J 6 bases, with 20 bases left between them.

CDR3 in DNA: TGTGCCATCAGTGGTGACAGGGTTGGGGGCTCCTACGAGCAGTACTTC. Amino acid sequence: CAISGDRVGGSYEQYF. The rearrangement uses TRBV10-3 and TRBJ2-7, with 7 bases fitting TRBD1. Germline V CDR1 and CDR2: ENHRY, SYGVKD. Trimming removed 4 bases from V and 0 bases from J; junction bases left unmatched: 9. The CDR3 loop spans 16 amino acids.

This clone has just one count. The chain is built from TRBV12-3 or TRBV12-4 and TRBJ1-1; TRBD1 might be the D (5 bases). This CDR3 has 12 residues. V was trimmed by 6 bases and J by 1 base, leaving 6 bases between them. As DNA, the CDR3 is TGTGCCAGCAGGGGGCCGAACACTGAAGCTTTCTTT. Its protein is CASRGPNTEAFF.

This chain uses TRBV6-1 with TRBJ1-4, with 7 bases lining up with TRBD1. The junction had 7 bases not matched to a gene; V was cut back by 3 bases and J by 0 bases. CDR1 and CDR2 (germline): MNHNS, SASEGT. The CDR3 runs to 17 residues. DNA for the CDR3: TGTGCCAGCAGTGATTGGACAGGTTCTGCAACTAATGAAAAACTGTTTTTT. Its protein is CASSDWTGSATNEKLFF.

This chain connects TRBV19 to TRBJ2-7, with 7 bases identical to TRBD2. J was trimmed by 3 bases and V by 3 bases; bases with no gene match: 14. The CDR3 is 17 amino acids. Per germline, CDR1 LNHDA and CDR2 SQIVND (reference sequence). The CDR3 loop reads CASSIPGLLVGLYEQYF. The CDR3 DNA reads TGTGCCAGTAGTATCCCGGGACTACTAGTTGGTCTCTACGAGCAGTACTTC.

The rearrangement joins TRBV7-9 to TRBJ2-3; maybe TRBD1 (6 bases). CDR1 and CDR2 from the germline V gene are SEHNR and FQNEAQ (reference sequence). V was cut by 5 bases and J by 0 bases, with 15 bases left in between. This CDR3 spans 16 amino acids. CDR3 sequence: CASSLQGTKSTDTQYF. The CDR3 bases are TGTGCCAGCAGCCTACAAGGGACAAAGAGCACAGATACGCAGTATTTT.

The J gene is TRBJ1-2, the V gene TRBV30; 7 positions match TRBD1. The ends lost 4 bases at V and 4 bases at J; junction bases unmatched: 15. The CDR3 contains 16 residues. Looked up from germline, CDR1 is GTSNPN and CDR2 is SVGIG (reference sequence). CDR3 in DNA: TGTGCCTGGACTTTAGGTCTAGGGGGCGCCGGCTATGGCTACACCTTC. This sequence encodes CAWTLGLGGAGYGYTF.

The rearrangement links TRBV28 to TRBJ1-6; unclear D gene. The germline V gene has CDR1 MDHEN and CDR2 SYDVKM. V was shortened by 7 bases and J by 0 bases, with 7 bases between the two germline ends. The CDR3 consists of 14 residues. The DNA of the CDR3 is TGTGCCAGCATAGAGAGCTCCTATAATTCACCCCTCCACTTT. Its protein product is CASIESSYNSPLHF.

The genes are TRBV7-9 and TRBJ1-1, with D perhaps matching TRBD1 (5 bases). The CDR3 runs 15 residues. The V and J ends lost 1 base and 1 base respectively, with 10 bases between them. Germline CDR1 is SEHNR and CDR2 is FQNEAQ (reference sequence). The CDR3 loop reads CASSLDLTENTEAFF. The CDR3 coding sequence is TGTGCCAGCAGCTTAGATCTGACAGAGAACACTGAAGCTTTCTTT.

J is TRBJ2-6 and V is TRBV19, with TRBD1 as a possible D gene (5 bases). The germline V gene has CDR1 LNHDA and CDR2 SQIVND (reference sequence). This CDR3 spans 16 amino acids. Trimming shortened V by 3 bases and J by 0 bases, and 9 bases separated the two germline ends. CDR3 sequence: CASSIRQSSGANVLTF. The CDR3 coding sequence is TGTGCCAGTAGTATCAGACAGAGCTCTGGGGCCAACGTCCTGACTTTC.

This chain uses TRBV27 with TRBJ1-5; D might be TRBD1 (6 bases). Germline V CDR1 and CDR2: MNHEY, SMNVEV (reference sequence). CDR3 length: 15 residues. Trimming took 2 bases from V and 0 from J, leaving 8 bases between them. The CDR3 loop reads CASSLQGYSNQPQHF. Here the CDR3 DNA reads TGTGCCAGCAGTTTACAGGGGTATAGCAATCAGCCCCAGCATTTT.

The rearrangement links TRBV5-5 to TRBJ2-7; 7 nucleotides agree with TRBD1. This CDR3 comprises 16 residues. The germline gives CDR1 SGHKS, CDR2 YYEKEE (reference sequence). V trimming: 2 bases; J trimming: 3 bases; junction bases outside the gene matches: 11. The CDR3, as DNA: TGTGCCAGCAGCTTTGGTCCGGACAGGTCCTACTACGAGCAGTACTTC. This gives the protein CASSFGPDRSYYEQYF.

The rearrangement joins TRBV18 to TRBJ2-3, with TRBD2 matching 9 bases. V lost 1 base and J lost 4; bases outside the gene matches: 9. CDR1 KGHSH and CDR2 LQKENI come from the germline V gene. CDR3 size: 17 residues. CDR3 in amino acids: CASSPLPSGIVADTQYF. The CDR3 bases are TGTGCCAGCTCACCACTGCCTAGCGGGATAGTTGCAGATACGCAGTATTTT.